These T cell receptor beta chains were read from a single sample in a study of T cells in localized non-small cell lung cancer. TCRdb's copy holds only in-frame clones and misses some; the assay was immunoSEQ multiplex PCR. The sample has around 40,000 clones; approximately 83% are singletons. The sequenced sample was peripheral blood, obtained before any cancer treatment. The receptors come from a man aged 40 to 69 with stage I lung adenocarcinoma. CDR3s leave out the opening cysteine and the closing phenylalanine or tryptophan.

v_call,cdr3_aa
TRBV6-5,ASSVTTLGNTEAF
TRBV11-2,AIIDSLSYEQY
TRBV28,ASRPLTADYQETQY
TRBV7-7,ASSLAKGVQTQY
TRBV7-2,ASSAGTGGFYEQY
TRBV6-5,ASSYSRHEQF
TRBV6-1,ASFARDTTYEQY
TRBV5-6,ASSLFRLAEVGSEQY
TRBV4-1,ASSQGGTSGLNEQF
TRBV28,ASSFEGAPDTQY
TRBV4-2,ASSLGPTNSYEQY
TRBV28,ASSYPDRSGEQY
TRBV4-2,ASSQGRDRGEQY
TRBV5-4,ASSLAGAGTDTQY
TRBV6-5,ASSSGPGQGTGELF
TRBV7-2,ASSLTGSSHGYT
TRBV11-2,ASSFGTSGFYEQY
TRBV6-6,ASSYPRVGEQY
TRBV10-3,AISQQGNEQY
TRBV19,ASSPAGTNTGELF